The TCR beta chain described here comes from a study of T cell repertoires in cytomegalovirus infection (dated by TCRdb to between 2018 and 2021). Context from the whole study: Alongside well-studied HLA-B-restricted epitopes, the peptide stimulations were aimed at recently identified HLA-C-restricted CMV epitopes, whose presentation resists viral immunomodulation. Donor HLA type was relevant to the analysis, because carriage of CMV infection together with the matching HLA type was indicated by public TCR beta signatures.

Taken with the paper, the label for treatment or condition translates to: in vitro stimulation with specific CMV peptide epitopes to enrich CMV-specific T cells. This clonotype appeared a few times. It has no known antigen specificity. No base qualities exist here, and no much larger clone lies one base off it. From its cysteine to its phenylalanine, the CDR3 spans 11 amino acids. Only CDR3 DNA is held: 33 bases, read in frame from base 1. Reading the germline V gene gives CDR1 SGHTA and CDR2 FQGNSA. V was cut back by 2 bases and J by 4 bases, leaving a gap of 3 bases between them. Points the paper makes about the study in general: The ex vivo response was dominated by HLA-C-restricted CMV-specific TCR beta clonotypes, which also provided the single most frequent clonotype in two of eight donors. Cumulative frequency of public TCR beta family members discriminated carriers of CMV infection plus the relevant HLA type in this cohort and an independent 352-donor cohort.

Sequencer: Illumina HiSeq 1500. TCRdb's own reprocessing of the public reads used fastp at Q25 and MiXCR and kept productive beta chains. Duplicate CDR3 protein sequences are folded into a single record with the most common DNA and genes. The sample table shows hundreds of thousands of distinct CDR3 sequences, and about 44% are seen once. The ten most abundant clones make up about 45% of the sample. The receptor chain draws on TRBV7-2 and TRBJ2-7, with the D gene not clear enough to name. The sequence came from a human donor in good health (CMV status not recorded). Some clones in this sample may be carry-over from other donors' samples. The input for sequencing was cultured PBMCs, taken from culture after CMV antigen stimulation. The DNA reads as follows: TGTGCCAGCAGCTTAATGTACGAGCAGTACTTC. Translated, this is CASSLMYEQYF.